The 8 T cell receptor beta chains reported below all come from one sample, sequenced in a study of type 1 and type 2 diabetes patients. Amplification started from genomic DNA. The TCR beta CDR3 region was amplified using 30 forward and 13 reverse primers. TCRdb re-analysed the multiplex PCR reads in MiXCR, keeping a single row per CDR3 protein. This repertoire shows 280,000 or so distinct CDR3 sequences, 40% to 50% found once; its top ten account for roughly 15%. Sequenced sample: peripheral blood mononuclear cells (PBMCs). The source is a man younger than 35 with type 2 diabetes.

This clonotype was seen just once. The chain carries TRBV13 and TRBJ1-1; D is unclear. Trimming removed 10 bases at V and 4 bases at J, with 16 bases between. The CDR3 runs 13 residues. Germline-derived CDR1 and CDR2 are PRHDT and FYEKMQ (reference sequence). This CDR3 reads CATLYGVGTEAFF. In DNA, the CDR3 is TGTGCCACACTGTATGGGGTTGGCACTGAAGCTTTCTTT.

This chain uses TRBV30 with TRBJ2-7, with 7 positions matching TRBD2. V lost 3 bases to trimming and J lost 0 bases; unmatched junction nucleotides: 2. The CDR3 spans 13 residues. Per germline, CDR1 GTSNPN and CDR2 SVGIG (reference sequence). This chain's CDR3 is CAWRGGSSYEQYF. The CDR3 DNA sequence: TGTGCCTGGAGGGGGGGGTCCTCCTACGAGCAGTACTTC. Variable domain in full (rest from reference TRBV30 and TRBJ2-7): SQTIHQWPATLVQPVGSPLSLECTVEGTSNPNLYWYRQAAGRGLQLLFYSVGIGQISSEVPQNLSASRPQDRQFILSSKKLLLSDSGFYLCAWRGGSSYEQYFGPGTRLTVT.

This clonotype has just a few counts. The gene calls are TRBV6-2 or TRBV6-3 and TRBJ2-2; D call uncertain. The CDR3 runs to 12 residues. Germline V CDR1 and CDR2: MNHEY, SVGEGT. V was clipped by 7 bases and J by 5 bases, with 8 bases between them. The CDR3 spells CASTRLTGELFF. For the CDR3, the DNA is TGTGCCAGCACGAGGTTGACCGGGGAGCTGTTTTTT.

V gene TRBV19 combines with J gene TRBJ2-7; D is unclear. CDR3 length: 13 residues. The ends were cut back, 3 bases at V and 3 bases at J, with 9 bases in the middle. The germline V gene has CDR1 LNHDA and CDR2 SQIVND (reference sequence). The CDR3 DNA follows: TGTGCCAGTAGTATGGAGTATTTCTACGAGCAGTACTTC. Protein sequence: CASSMEYFYEQYF. The whole variable domain, filled in from reference TRBV19 and TRBJ2-7, reads DGGITQSPKYLFRKEGQNVTLSCEQNLNHDAMYWYRQDPGQGLRLIYYSQIVNDFQKGDIAEGYSVSREKKESFPLTVTSAQKNPTAFYLCASSMEYFYEQYFGPGTRLTVT.

The V gene is TRBV6-9, the J gene TRBJ2-7; D perhaps matches TRBD1 (6 bases). The CDR3 covers 13 residues. Germline-derived CDR1 and CDR2 are MNHGY and SVAAGI. Trimming took off 1 base at V and 6 bases at J, with 10 bases between the two ends. For the CDR3, the DNA is TGTGCCAGCAGTTATTGGCAGGGGTGCGAGCAGTACTTC. Amino acids: CASSYWQGCEQYF.

V and J are TRBV7-9 and TRBJ2-1; either TRBD1 or TRBD2 may supply D (5 bases each). CDR3 length: 15 amino acids. V was pared by 5 bases and J by 10 bases, with 21 bases between. CDR1 SEHNR and CDR2 FQNEAQ come from the germline V gene (reference sequence). CDR3 DNA: TGTGCCAGCAGCCAAGAGGGGCGCCGTAATAGAGAGCAGTTCTTC. Its protein product is CASSQEGRRNREQFF. Full variable domain (rest looked up from reference TRBV7-9 and TRBJ2-1): DTGVSQNPRHKITKRGQNVTFRCDPISEHNRLYWYRQTLGQGPEFLTYFQNEAQLEKSRLLSDRFSAERPKGSFSTLEIQRTEQGDSAMYLCASSQEGRRNREQFFGPGTRLTVL.

The chain combines TRBV27 with TRBJ2-6, with D perhaps TRBD1 (6 bases). CDR3 length: 18 residues. CDR1 and CDR2 from the germline V gene are MNHEY and SMNVEV (reference sequence). The germline V and J ends were trimmed by 3 bases and 0 bases, with 15 bases remaining between them. Written as DNA, the CDR3 is TGTGCCAGCAGTTTCTCAGGGGTTCGCATCTCTGGGGCCAACGTCCTGACTTTC. Encoded protein: CASSFSGVRISGANVLTF. Using reference TRBV27 and TRBJ2-6 for the parts outside the CDR3, the full variable domain is EAQVTQNPRYLITVTGKKLTVTCSQNMNHEYMSWYRQDPGLGLRQIYYSMNVEVTDKGDVPEGYKVSRKEKRNFPLILESPSPNQTSLYFCASSFSGVRISGANVLTFGAGSRLTVL.

The gene calls are TRBV14 and TRBJ1-5, with a tentative D call TRBD1 (5 bases). The V end was cut by 6 bases, the J end by 4 bases, with 10 bases between. This CDR3 contains 13 residues. CDR1 and CDR2 (germline): SGHDN, FVKESK. CDR3 sequence reads: CASRERGNQPQHF. The CDR3 region has the DNA TGTGCCAGCAGGGAGCGGGGGAATCAGCCCCAGCATTTT.